One T cell receptor (beta chain) is described in this entry. Its matching antigen is unknown. Other DNA sequences in the same sample also yield this CDR3. Data came from immunoSEQ multiplex PCR; TCRdb stores just in-frame clones and leaves some out. This table has tens of thousands of clones, 91% appearing once. This specimen belongs to a study of OX40 agonist ivuxolimab in advanced cancers. General observations from the study: Near-lowest levels of clonal expansion characterized partial responders at 0.1-3.0 mg/kg.

Germline V gives CDR1 MNHEY, CDR2 SMNVEV (reference sequence). This CDR3 is built from 14 residues. Between the trimmed V and J ends, which lost 5 bases and 2 bases, there was a span of 9 bases. The sample in question was CD4+ or CD8+ T cells sorted from blood, obtained in a trial of the OX40 agonist ivuxolimab. This TCR was sampled from an adult with an advanced solid tumor such as melanoma, head and neck, liver or kidney cancer. The J gene is TRBJ2-2, the V gene TRBV27; tentatively, D is TRBD2 (6 bases). This CDR3 reads CASSGGLNTGELFF. CDR3 nucleotide sequence: TGTGCCAGCAGTGGGGGACTTAACACCGGGGAGCTGTTTTTT.